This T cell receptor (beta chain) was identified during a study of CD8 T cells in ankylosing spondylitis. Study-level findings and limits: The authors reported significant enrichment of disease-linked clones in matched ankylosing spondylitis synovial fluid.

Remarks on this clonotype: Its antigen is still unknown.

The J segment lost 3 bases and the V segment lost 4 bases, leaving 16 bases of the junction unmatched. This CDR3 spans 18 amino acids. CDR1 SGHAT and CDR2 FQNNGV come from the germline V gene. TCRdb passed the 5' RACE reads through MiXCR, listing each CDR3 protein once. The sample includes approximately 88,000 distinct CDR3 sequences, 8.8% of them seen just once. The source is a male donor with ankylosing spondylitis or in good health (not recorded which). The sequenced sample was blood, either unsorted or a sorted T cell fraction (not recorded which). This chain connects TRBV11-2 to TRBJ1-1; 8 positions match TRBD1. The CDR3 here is CASSSHRQGRVRHTEAFF. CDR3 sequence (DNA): TGTGCCAGCAGCTCCCATAGACAGGGGAGGGTTAGGCACACTGAAGCTTTCTTT.